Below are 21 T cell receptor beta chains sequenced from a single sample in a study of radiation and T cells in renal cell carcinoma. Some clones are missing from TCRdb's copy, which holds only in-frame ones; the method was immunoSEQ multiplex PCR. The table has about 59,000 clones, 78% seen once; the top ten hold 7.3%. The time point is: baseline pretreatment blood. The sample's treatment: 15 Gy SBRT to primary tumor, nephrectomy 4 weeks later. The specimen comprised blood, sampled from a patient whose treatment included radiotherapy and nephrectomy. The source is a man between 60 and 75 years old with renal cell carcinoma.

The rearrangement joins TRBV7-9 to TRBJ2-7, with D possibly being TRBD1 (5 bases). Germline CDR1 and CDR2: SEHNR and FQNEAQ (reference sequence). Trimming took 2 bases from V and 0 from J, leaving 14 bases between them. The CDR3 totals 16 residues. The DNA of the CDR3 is TGTGCCAGCAGCTTATCCCAGGGATCTAGCTCCTACGAGCAGTACGTC. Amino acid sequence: CASSLSQGSSSYEQYV.

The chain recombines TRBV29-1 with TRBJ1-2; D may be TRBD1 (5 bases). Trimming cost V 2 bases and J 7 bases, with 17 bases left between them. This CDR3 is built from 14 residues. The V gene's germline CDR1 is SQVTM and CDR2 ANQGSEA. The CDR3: CSVEITQGRGGYTF. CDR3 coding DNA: TGCAGCGTTGAAATCACCCAGGGCCGGGGTGGCTACACCTTC.

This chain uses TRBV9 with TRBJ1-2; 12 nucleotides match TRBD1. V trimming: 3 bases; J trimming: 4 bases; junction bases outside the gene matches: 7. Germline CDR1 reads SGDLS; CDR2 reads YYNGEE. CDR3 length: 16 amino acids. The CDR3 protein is CASSASGTGGPYGYTF. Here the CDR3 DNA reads TGTGCCAGCAGCGCTTCCGGGACAGGGGGCCCCTATGGCTACACCTTC.

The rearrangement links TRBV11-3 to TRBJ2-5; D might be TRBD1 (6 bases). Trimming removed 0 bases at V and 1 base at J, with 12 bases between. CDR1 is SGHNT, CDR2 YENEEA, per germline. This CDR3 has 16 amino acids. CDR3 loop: CASSLDRGQIQETQYF. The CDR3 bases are TGTGCCAGCAGCTTAGACCGAGGACAGATCCAAGAGACCCAGTACTTC.

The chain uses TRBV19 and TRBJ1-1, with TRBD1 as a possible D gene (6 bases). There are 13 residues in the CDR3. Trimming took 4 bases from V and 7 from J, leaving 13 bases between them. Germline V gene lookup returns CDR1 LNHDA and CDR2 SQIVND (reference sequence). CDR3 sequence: CASSTRQANEAFF. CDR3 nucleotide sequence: TGTGCCAGTAGTACCCGACAGGCTAATGAAGCTTTCTTT.

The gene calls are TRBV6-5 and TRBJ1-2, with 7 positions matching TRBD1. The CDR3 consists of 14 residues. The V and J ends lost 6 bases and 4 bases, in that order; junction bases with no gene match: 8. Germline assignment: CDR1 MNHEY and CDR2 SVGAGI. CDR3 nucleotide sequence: TGTGCCAGCAGGGGACAGAGTCGGGGCTATGGCTACACCTTC. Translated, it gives CASRGQSRGYGYTF.

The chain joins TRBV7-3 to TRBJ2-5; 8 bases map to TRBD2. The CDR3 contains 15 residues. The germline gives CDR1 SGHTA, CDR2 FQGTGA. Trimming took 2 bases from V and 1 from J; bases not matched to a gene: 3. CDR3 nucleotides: TGTGCCAGCAGCTTATATGGGACTAGCCAAGAGACCCAGTACTTC. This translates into CASSLYGTSQETQYF.

The CDR3 region has the DNA TGTGCCAGCAGTTTTTTGAGGGTAGGGGGGACTGAAGCTTTCTTT. Translation gives CASSFLRVGGTEAFF. The chain couples TRBV28 to TRBJ1-1; tentative D call: TRBD1 (6 bases). Per germline, CDR1 MDHEN and CDR2 SYDVKM. Trimming removed 3 bases at V and 5 bases at J, with 16 bases between. This CDR3 region has 15 residues. Full variable domain (outside the CDR3, taken from reference TRBV28 and TRBJ1-1): DVKVTQSSRYLVKRTGEKVFLECVQDMDHENMFWYRQDPGLGLRLIYFSYDVKMKEKGDIPEGYSVSREKKERFSLILESASTNQTSMYLCASSFLRVGGTEAFFGQGTRLTVV.

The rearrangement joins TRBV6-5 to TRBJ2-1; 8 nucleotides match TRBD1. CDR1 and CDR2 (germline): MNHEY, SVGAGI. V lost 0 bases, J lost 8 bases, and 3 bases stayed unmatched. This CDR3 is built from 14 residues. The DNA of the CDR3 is TGTGCCAGCAGTTACTCGACAGGGGTGGATGAGCAGTTCTTC. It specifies CASSYSTGVDEQFF.

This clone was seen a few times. CDR3 DNA: TGCGCCAGCACCGCGACTAGCGGGGGCCCAGATACGCAGTATTTT. Protein sequence: CASTATSGGPDTQYF. The chain uses TRBV23-1 and TRBJ2-3; TRBD2 agrees at 12 bases. TRBV23-1 is an ORF; its function is uncertain. This CDR3 region has 15 residues. The trim removed 7 bases at V and 4 bases at J, leaving 6 bases unmatched.

The CDR3 region has the DNA TGTGCCAGCAGCCCCGGGACAGAGTACAATGAGCAGTTCTTC. It yields the protein CASSPGTEYNEQFF. The V call is TRBV11-2, the J call TRBJ2-1; 7 nucleotides match TRBD1. CDR3 length: 14 amino acids. V trimming: 5 bases; J trimming: 4 bases; junction bases outside the gene matches: 5. The germline gives CDR1 SGHAT, CDR2 FQNNGV.

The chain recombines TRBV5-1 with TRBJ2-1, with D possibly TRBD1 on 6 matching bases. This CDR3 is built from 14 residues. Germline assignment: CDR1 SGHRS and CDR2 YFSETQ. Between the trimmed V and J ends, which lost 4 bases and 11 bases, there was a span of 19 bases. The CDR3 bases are TGCGCCAGCAGCCTGGAGTCCGGGACAAATAAGCAGTTCTTC. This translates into CASSLESGTNKQFF.

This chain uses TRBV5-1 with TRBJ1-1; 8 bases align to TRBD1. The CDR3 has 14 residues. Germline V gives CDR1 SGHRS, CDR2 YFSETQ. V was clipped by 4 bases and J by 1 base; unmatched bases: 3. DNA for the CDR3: TGCGCCAGCAGCCCGGACAGGGCGAACACTGAAGCTTTCTTT. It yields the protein CASSPDRANTEAFF.

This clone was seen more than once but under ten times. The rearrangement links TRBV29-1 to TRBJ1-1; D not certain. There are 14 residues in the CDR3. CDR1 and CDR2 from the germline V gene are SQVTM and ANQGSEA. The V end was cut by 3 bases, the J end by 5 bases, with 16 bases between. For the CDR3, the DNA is TGCAGCGTTGAGTATTTGGGAACGGTAACTGAAGCTTTCTTT. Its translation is CSVEYLGTVTEAFF.

The CDR3 DNA sequence: TGTGCCAGCAGCTGGGGGACAGCTGGCTCCGAGCAGTACTTC. It is translated as CASSWGTAGSEQYF. This chain links TRBV11-3 with TRBJ2-7; 7 positions agree with TRBD1. The CDR3 has 14 amino acids. Germline V gene data show CDR1 as SGHNT and CDR2 as YENEEA. J gave up 6 bases and V 4 bases, and 9 bases lay outside the gene matches.

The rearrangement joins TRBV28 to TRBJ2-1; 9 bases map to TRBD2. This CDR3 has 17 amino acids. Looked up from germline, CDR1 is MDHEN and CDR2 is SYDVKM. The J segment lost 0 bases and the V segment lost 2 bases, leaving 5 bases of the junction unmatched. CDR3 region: CASSLPLAGSSYNEQFF. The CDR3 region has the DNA TGTGCCAGCAGTTTACCTCTAGCGGGGAGCTCCTACAATGAGCAGTTCTTC. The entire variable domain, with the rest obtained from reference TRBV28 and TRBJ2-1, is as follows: DVKVTQSSRYLVKRTGEKVFLECVQDMDHENMFWYRQDPGLGLRLIYFSYDVKMKEKGDIPEGYSVSREKKERFSLILESASTNQTSMYLCASSLPLAGSSYNEQFFGPGTRLTVL.

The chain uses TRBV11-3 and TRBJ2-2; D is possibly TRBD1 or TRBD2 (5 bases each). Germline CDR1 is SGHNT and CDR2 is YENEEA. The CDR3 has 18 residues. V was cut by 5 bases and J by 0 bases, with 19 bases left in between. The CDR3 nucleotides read TGTGCCAGCAGCCAACTCCGCTTTCGGGGCTCGAACACCGGGGAGCTGTTTTTT. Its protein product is CASSQLRFRGSNTGELFF.

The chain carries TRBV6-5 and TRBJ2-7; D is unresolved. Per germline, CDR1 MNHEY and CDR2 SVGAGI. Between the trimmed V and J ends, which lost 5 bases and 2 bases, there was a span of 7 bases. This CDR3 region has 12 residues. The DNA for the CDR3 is TGTGCCAGCAGTCCAGATCCCTACGAGCAGTACTTC. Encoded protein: CASSPDPYEQYF.

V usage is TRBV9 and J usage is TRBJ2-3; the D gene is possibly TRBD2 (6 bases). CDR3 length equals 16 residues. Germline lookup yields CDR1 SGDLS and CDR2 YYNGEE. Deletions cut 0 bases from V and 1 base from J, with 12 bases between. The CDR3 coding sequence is TGTGCCAGCAGCGTAGTCCGAACGGGGGGCACAGATACGCAGTATTTT. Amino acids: CASSVVRTGGTDTQYF.

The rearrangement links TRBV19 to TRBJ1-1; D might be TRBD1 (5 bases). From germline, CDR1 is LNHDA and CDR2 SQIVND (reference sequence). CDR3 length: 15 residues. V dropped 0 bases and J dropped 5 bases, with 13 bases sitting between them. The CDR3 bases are TGTGCCAGTAGTATAGAAGGCGGGGGTTTAACTGAAGCTTTCTTT. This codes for CASSIEGGGLTEAFF.

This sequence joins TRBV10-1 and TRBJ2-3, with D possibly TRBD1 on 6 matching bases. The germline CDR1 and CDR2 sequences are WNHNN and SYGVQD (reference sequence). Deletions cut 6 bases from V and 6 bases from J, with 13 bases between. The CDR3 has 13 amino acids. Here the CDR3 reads CASSPGVGDTQYF. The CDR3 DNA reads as TGCGCCAGCAGCCCAGGGGTTGGGGATACGCAGTATTTT.